This T cell receptor (beta chain) derives from a study of identical twins (dated by TCRdb to 2016 to 2018). Regarding the study in general: TCR alpha and beta repertoires from monozygotic twins, unrelated adults of various ages and cord blood were deep-sequenced to test whether fetal clonotypes persist. To rule out contamination, the twin experiments were replicated at different times with different library preparation protocols.

Every donor in the study was a healthy Caucasian. Miltenyi CD45RO+ enrichment and human naive T-cell isolation kits were used to isolate memory (CD45RO+) and naive T cells from PBMC. Counted from cysteine to phenylalanine, this CDR3 has 14 amino acids. Here the CDR3 DNA is all that survives: 42 bases in frame from base 1. Relative to germline, V is 3 bases shorter and J is 2 bases shorter, with 14 bases between their ends. CDR1 and CDR2 are read off the germline V gene (reference sequence) as GTSNPN and SVGIG. Concerning this clonotype: What this receptor recognizes is not known. Within one base of it there is no much larger clone, and no base qualities were kept.

Libraries were built with 5' RACE. TCRdb names Illumina HiSeq 2000 as the instrument used. A universal primer binding site was added through template switching, and the final cDNA carried a unique molecular identifier so that TCR cDNA molecules could be counted accurately. Specific primers in the conserved constant-segment region were used to synthesize first-strand cDNA for TCR alpha and beta chains. Each cDNA library was double barcoded, with a SMART-Mk sample barcode plus Illumina barcodes, to control for contamination. TruSeq adapter sequences and Illumina sample barcodes were added in two successive PCR steps. Sequencing of the TCR alpha and beta cDNA libraries was done on the Illumina HiSeq platform using custom primers. Regarding the original processing steps: MiGEC processed the raw reads to extract unique molecular identifiers, while MiXCR was used to determine the CDR3 positions. For each individual, recombination models were inferred using an EM algorithm with the repgenHMM and IGoR tools. The analysis of shared clonotypes was done with the tcR package in R, with sharing normalized by the product of cloneset sizes. To study raw recombination free of thymic and clonal selection effects, out-of-frame nonproductive sequences were analyzed. TCRdb redid the processing of the public reads, applying fastp at Q25 and MiXCR, and retained in-frame beta chains. Every entry covers one CDR3 protein and lists the most common genes and DNA from its rows. None of the V and J calls come from the authors' own analysis; TCRdb made them. The sample table records approximately 94,000 distinct CDR3 sequences; under 6.5% of these occur just once. The biggest ten clones account for approximately 12% of the sample.

What the work shows at the level of the full study, not this receptor alone: A weaker excess of twin sharing was found in beta out-of-frame sequences because the signal-to-noise ratio was lowered by fewer shared sequences. Zero-insertion analyses could be partly confounded by invariant T cells such as MAIT and iNKT, although diverse VJ usage argued against such confounding for most clonotypes. Compared with coincidental sharing between unrelated individuals, an excess of low generation-probability sequences was observed among out-of-frame TCR alpha sequences shared between twins. Because the same donors could not be followed over many years, the conclusions relied on cross-sectional statistical analysis. Abundant cord blood beta clonotypes carried fewer insertions; young adult naive repertoires showed a weaker similar trend, while memory repertoires showed none. Recombination models systematically underestimated out-of-frame TCR alpha sharing in monozygotic twins but agreed with sharing between unrelated individuals.

The sequence derives from a woman aged 45 to 65 in good health. The chain is made from TRBV30 and TRBJ2-7; TRBD1 is a weak D gene call, 5 bases matching. Sequenced input: memory T cells sorted from blood. Interpreted using the paper, the cell subset or site label stands for: CD45RO+ enriched T cells. The DNA is TGTGCCTGGAGACAGGAGCCCGGTACCTACGAGCAGTACTTC. It translates to CAWRQEPGTYEQYF.